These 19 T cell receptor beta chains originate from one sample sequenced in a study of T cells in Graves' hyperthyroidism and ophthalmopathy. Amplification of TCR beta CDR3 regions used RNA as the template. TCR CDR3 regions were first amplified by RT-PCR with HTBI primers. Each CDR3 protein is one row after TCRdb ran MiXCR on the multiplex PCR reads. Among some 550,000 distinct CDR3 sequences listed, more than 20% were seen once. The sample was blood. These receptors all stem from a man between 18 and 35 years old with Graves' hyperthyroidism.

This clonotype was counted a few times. The CDR3 DNA follows: TGCGCCAGCAGCCCTTGGGGACAGCAAGAGACCCAGTACTTC. Translated: CASSPWGQQETQYF. This chain uses TRBV5-1 with TRBJ2-5; 7 nucleotides align to TRBD1. The CDR3 totals 14 residues. J gave up 2 bases and V 4 bases, and 5 bases lay outside the gene matches. Germline CDR1 SGHRS, CDR2 YFSETQ. The whole variable domain, filled in from reference TRBV5-1 and TRBJ2-5, reads KAGVTQTPRYLIKTRGQQVTLSCSPISGHRSVSWYQQTPGQGLQFLFEYFSETQRNKGNFPGRFSGRQFSNSRSEMNVSTLELGDSALYLCASSPWGQQETQYFGPGTRLLVL.

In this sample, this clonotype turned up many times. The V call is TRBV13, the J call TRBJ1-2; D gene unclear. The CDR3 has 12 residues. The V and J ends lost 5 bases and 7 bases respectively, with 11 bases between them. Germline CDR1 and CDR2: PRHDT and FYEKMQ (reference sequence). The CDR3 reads CASSRTHPGYTF. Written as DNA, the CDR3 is TGTGCCAGCAGCAGAACTCACCCTGGCTACACCTTC.

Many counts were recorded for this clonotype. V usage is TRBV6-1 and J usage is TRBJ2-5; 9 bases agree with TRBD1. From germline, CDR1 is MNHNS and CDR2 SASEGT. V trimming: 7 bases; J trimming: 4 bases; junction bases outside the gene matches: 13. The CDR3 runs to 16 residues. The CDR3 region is CASTVLVGQGRETQYF. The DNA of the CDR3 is TGTGCCAGCACTGTTCTTGTAGGACAGGGGCGAGAGACCCAGTACTTC.

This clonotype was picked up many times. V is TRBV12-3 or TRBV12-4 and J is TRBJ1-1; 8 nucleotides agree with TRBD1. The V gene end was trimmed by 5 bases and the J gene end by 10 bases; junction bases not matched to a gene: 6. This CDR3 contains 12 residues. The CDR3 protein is CASSPGQGSAFF. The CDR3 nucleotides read TGTGCCAGCAGTCCAGGACAGGGTTCAGCTTTCTTT.

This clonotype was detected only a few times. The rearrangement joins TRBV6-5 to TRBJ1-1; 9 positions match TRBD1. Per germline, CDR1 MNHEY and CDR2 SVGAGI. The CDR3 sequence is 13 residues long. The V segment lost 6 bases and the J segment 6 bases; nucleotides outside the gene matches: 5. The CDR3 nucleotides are TGTGCCAGCAGCCGGAACAGGGGGCCTGAAGCTTTCTTT. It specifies CASSRNRGPEAFF.

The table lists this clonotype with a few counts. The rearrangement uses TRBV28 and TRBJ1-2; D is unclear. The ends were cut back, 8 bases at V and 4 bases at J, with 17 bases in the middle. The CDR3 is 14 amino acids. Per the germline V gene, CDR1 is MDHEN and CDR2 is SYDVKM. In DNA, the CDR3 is TGTGCCAGCGCTCGGGGTTGGGGATCCTATGGCTACACCTTC. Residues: CASARGWGSYGYTF.

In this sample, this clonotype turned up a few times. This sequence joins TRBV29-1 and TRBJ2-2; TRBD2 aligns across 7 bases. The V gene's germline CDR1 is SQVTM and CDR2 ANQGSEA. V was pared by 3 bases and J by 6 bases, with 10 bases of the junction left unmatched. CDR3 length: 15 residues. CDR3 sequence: CSVDGGGNLAGELFF. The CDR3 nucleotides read TGCAGCGTTGATGGCGGGGGTAATTTAGCCGGGGAGCTGTTTTTT.

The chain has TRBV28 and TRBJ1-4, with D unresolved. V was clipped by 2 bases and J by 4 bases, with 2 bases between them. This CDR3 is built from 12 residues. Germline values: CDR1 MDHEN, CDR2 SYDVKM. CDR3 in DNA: TGTGCCAGCAGTTTAGATAATGAAAAACTGTTTTTT. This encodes CASSLDNEKLFF.

The DNA for the CDR3 is TGTGCCAGCAGTCCCCTAAATCCCCGGGCCCTGCGTCTCCACGAGCAGTACTTC. It codes for CASSPLNPRALRLHEQYF. V and J are TRBV3-1 and TRBJ2-7; D gene uncertain. The V end lost 6 bases, the J end lost 5 bases, and 29 bases lay between the germline ends. The germline CDR1 and CDR2 sequences are LGHDT and YNNKEL (reference sequence). This CDR3 comprises 18 residues.

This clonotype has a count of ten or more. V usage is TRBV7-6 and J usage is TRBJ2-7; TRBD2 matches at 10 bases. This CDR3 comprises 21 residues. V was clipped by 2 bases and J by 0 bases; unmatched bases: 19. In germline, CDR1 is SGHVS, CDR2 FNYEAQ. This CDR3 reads CASSLFSPSGASGGASYEQYF. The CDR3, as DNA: TGTGCCAGCAGCTTATTTTCCCCTAGCGGGGCGAGCGGGGGGGCCTCCTACGAGCAGTACTTC.

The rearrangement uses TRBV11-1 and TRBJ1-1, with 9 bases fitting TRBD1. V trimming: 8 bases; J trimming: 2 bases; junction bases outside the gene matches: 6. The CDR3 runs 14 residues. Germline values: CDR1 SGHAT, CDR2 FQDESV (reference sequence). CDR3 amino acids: CASCRTGANTEAFF. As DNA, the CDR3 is TGTGCCAGCTGTAGGACAGGGGCCAACACTGAAGCTTTCTTT.

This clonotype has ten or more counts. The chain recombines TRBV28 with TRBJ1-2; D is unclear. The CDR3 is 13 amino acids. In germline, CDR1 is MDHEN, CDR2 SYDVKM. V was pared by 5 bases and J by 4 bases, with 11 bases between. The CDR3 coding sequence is TGTGCCAGCAGTCGCGGTTTCGGCTATGGCTACACCTTC. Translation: CASSRGFGYGYTF.

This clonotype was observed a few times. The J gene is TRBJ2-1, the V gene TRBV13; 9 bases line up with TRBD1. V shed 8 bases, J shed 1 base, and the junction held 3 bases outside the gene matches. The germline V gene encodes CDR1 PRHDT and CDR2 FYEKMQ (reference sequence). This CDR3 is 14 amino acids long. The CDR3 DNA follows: TGTGCCAGCGCCGGACAGGGGTCCTACAATGAGCAGTTCTTC. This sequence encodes CASAGQGSYNEQFF.

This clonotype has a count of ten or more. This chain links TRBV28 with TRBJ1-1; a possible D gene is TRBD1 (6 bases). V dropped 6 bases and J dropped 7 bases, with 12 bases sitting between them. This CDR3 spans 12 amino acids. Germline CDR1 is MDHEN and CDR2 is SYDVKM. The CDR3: CASSGGGIEAFF. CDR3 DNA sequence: TGTGCCAGCAGCGGAGGGGGTATTGAAGCTTTCTTT.

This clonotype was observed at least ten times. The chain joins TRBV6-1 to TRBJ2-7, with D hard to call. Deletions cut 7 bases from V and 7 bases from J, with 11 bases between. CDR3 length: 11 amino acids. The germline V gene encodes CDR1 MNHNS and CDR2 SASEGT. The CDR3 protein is CASKSAGEQYF. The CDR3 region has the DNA TGTGCCAGCAAATCGGCTGGGGAGCAGTACTTC.

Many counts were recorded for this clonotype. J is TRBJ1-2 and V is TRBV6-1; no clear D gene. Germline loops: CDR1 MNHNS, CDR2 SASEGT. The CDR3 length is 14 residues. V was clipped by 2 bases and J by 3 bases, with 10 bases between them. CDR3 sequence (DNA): TGTGCCAGCAGTGAACGAGTAGGTTACTATGGCTACACCTTC. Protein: CASSERVGYYGYTF.

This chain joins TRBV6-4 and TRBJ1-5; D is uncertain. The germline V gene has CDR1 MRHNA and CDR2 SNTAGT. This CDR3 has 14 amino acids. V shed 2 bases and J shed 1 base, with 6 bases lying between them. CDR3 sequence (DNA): TGTGCCAGCAGTGACGGATCGAGCAATCAGCCCCAGCATTTT. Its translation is CASSDGSSNQPQHF.

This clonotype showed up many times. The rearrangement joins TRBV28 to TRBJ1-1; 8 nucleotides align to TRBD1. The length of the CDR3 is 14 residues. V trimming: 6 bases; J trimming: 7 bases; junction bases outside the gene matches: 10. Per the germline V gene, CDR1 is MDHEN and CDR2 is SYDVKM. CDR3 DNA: TGTGCCAGCAGCCTTCACACAGGGGGACTTGAAGCTTTCTTT. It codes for CASSLHTGGLEAFF.

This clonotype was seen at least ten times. The CDR3 DNA is TGCAGTGCTAGGTCTAGCGGGGGGGCCGGGCAGTACTTC. Translating it yields CSARSSGGAGQYF. The J gene is TRBJ2-7, the V gene TRBV20-1, with 12 bases that match TRBD2. The germline V gene has CDR1 DFQATT and CDR2 SNEGSKA (reference sequence). V dropped 3 bases and J dropped 9; count of bases not matched to a gene: 6. This CDR3 is 13 amino acids long.